Given below is one TCR beta chain in context. Its target antigen remains unknown. Per-base qualities were not stored, and no clone one base away is much larger. The germline V gene gives CDR1 as MNHEY and CDR2 as SVGAGI. Its CDR3 holds 11 amino acids, cysteine through phenylalanine. CDR3 DNA only is kept here, 33 bases in frame from base 1. V is pared back by 4 bases and J by 3 bases, with 3 bases lying between the germline termini. This sample was taken from a study of cytomegalovirus exposure and HLA in healthy donors (dated by TCRdb to 2015 to 2018). Broadly, across the study: An earlier analysis of some 550 of the donors reported 250 to 350 Gb of sequence data and about 100 million unique TCR beta sequences from 150 million to 200 million T cells. An early release that covered around 590 HLA-typed donors contained approximately 300 gigabases of sequencing data and tens of millions of unique TCR sequences. The genetic ancestry cluster associated with self-reported Caucasian donors included 80% to 90% of the roughly 400 genotyped donors. The study aimed to test whether signatures of past pathogen exposure could be identified by cataloging public T cell receptors. The T cell repertoires of 666 subjects were profiled by immunosequencing and related to cytomegalovirus serostatus. In addition to the first cohort of 650 to 800 subjects, a separate validation cohort of 120 different subjects was used. The study combined high-throughput TCR immunosequencing, statistical association of individual TCRs with disease status, and machine learning to predict cytomegalovirus infection status. A later analysis re-analyzed previously published TCR beta repertoires from 650 to 800 donors and added high-resolution HLA genotyping to study TCR occurrence patterns. Rather than using new phenotypic data, the later analysis identified candidate immune exposures from TCR beta sequences and from how often those sequences occurred across donors. An earlier analysis of some 600 of the donors applied high-throughput TCR beta sequencing to assess whether each TCR beta V gene segment acted as functional or pseudogenic. Donor age, sex, ethnicity and CMV serostatus were compiled together with the repertoire data. A later genetic analysis took genome-wide SNP genotypes for about 55% of the 666 donors and used that subset as a discovery cohort. Every discovery cohort repertoire had been produced on one sequencing platform. HLA typing covered class I and class II loci at four-digit resolution. Typing coverage varied by locus: about 629-630 donors for A, B, C, DRB1 and DQB1; roughly 520 for DQA1; more than 600 for DPA1; more than 450 for DPB1. A handful of DR-DQ haplotypes were handled as single units for association and clustering because linkage in the cohort was strong. Across approximately 400 genotyped donors of the cohort, an average of roughly 250,000 unique TCR beta nucleotide sequences per donor were sequenced, and 15% to 20% of those sequences were non-productive. General conclusions and limits of the study: The presence/absence analyses assumed that sequencing depth was roughly uniform across donors, and that assumption may not be true. A later analysis found that HLA-associated TCR beta chains were more clonally expanded and had lower generation probabilities than equally common non-associated chains. According to a later analysis, parvovirus B19, influenza, CMV and Epstein-Barr virus appeared linked to several top co-occurrence clusters. For the cohort, immune exposure information was limited to CMV serostatus. A group of highly shared sequence variants was considered likely to be a technical artifact of the sequencing pipeline. Specific HLA alleles were associated with some 15,000 TCR beta sequences at a false discovery rate of 0.05 in a later analysis. Cytomegalovirus status was reported to be diagnosed by the classifier with high specificity and sensitivity in both the original and validation cohorts. Some IMGT-functional V segments, including TRBV6-2 and TRBV6-3, could not be distinguished by the 87-base-pair reads and were therefore excluded. Most TCR sequences were observed very rarely across donors, whereas some public TCRs were present in many individuals. In a later analysis, the rate of TCR association differed among HLA loci, with DRB1 alleles having the most associated TCRs and HLA-C alleles having the fewest. A further reported finding was that TCR beta sequences accurately predicted the HLA-A and HLA-B alleles for most subjects in the first cohort. Correlated functional status among segregating V segments might be attributable to linkage disequilibrium, but an unknown experimental factor could not be ruled out. A later genetic analysis associated a missense DCLRE1C variant with V-gene and J-gene trimming of TCR beta chains, and an independent cohort replicated the association. The earlier analysis of 587 of the donors excluded roughly 17 rarely observed V segments, including chromosome 9 orphons, because counts were too low. When HLA alleles, especially DR and DQ, strongly co-occurred, TCR associations were difficult to assign to individual alleles. In this cohort, only TCR beta chains were sequenced, and detectable features were limited by the absence of alpha or paired-chain data. Broadly in line with IMGT annotations, most TCR beta V segments showed up in productive rearrangements about 90% or about 30% of the time in an earlier analysis of several hundred of the donors. It was suggested by the authors that the approach could potentially be generalized to other disease states and immunological phenotypes. HLA typing was unavailable for some donors at each locus, so association tests used only the typed subset. A later analysis found that most CMV-associated TCR beta chains appeared HLA-restricted, with HLA associations seemingly driven largely by CMV exposure. In vitro tests confirmed that a few of the cytomegalovirus-associated TCR beta chains recognize cytomegalovirus antigens. In a later genetic analysis, fewer N-insertions in productive TCRs were reported among donors in an Asian-associated ancestry cluster than the roughly 700-donor mean. The study listed approximately 150 TCR beta chains as associated with cytomegalovirus.

The cohort comprised fewer than 700 healthy bone marrow donors. All cohort members were sampled while nominally healthy, although unrecorded immune exposures were likely present. The donor tested CMV seronegative, placing the donor among the 350 or so seronegative members of the cohort. A peripheral blood sample was collected from each donor, and TCR beta sequencing was performed on peripheral blood mononuclear cells. The Qiagen DNeasy Blood Extraction Kit was used to extract genomic DNA from the blood cell samples. Library generation was performed with the immunoSEQ multiplex PCR assay. A mixture of 60 forward primers for TCR Vbeta segments and 13 reverse primers for TCR Jbeta segments was used in the multiplex PCR. The CDR3 region of rearranged TCR beta genes was amplified from genomic DNA with a multiplex PCR assay. The amplified TCR beta libraries were sequenced on the Illumina HiSeq System as 87-base-pair reads. Concerning the study's data processing: A later analysis tallied roughly 76 million unique TCR beta chains across the 660 or so repertoires, and about 12 million of those chains were shared by two or more donors. Raw reads were error-corrected and collapsed into unique sequences by a nearest-neighbor algorithm in which closely related sequences were merged to remove PCR and sequencing errors. Alignment of CDR3 sequences to IMGT reference sequences was used to assign V, D and J gene segments. For a sequence to be retained, a match of at least six nucleotides was required to both a V gene segment and a J gene segment. Rearrangements were called productive when the CDR3 lacked stop codons and stayed in frame with V and J; all others were non-productive. CDR3 was defined by IMGT convention, running from the second conserved V-encoded cysteine to the conserved J-encoded phenylalanine. Sequences without an unambiguous match to a single V gene segment were excluded from the earlier analysis of 587 of the donors. An earlier analysis of some 610 of the donors called V segments functional above 56.7% productive rearrangements and segregating when the between-donor standard deviation exceeded 5%. To diagnose cytomegalovirus status from the catalog of TCR beta chain sequences, a statistical classification framework was built. In a later analysis, V and J genes were assigned by comparing TCR nucleotide sequences against IMGT/GENE-DB human TR gene sequences. The TCRdist pipeline was used in a later analysis to assign CDR3 sequences and most-parsimonious VDJ recombination scenarios. A later analysis defined each TCR beta chain by its CDR3 amino acid sequence plus V-gene family, and excluded reads lacking a unique V-gene family. In a later analysis, fewer than 650 highly shared, low-generation-probability nucleotide sequences were removed to address suspected cross-contamination and a sequencing artifact. A later analysis calculated a clonal expansion index for each public chain from normalized within-repertoire ranks of inferred template counts. In a later analysis, generation probabilities were computed with a VDJ recombination model fitted to out-of-frame rearrangements, and the resulting probabilities were checked against IGoR. In a later analysis, hypergeometric tests were used to score TCR-TCR, TCR-HLA and TCR-CMV co-occurrence, with a repertoire-size bias correction applied to TCR pairs. In a later analysis, false discovery rates were estimated by permuting HLA or CMV assignments 20 times. In a later analysis, co-occurring TCRs were grouped using DBSCAN, with TCRdist sequence similarity added in when clustering inside HLA-allele-positive subsets. Co-occurrence clustering excluded repertoires with fewer than 30,000 or more than 120,000 public chains, plus five with anomalous nucleotide sharing. Held by TCRdb, this immuneACCESS table contains in-frame sequences only and omits some clones. Under half of the omission traces to an unresolved V gene where checked; the cause of the rest is unknown. D and trimming come from the DNA, and the V and J calls and clone size come from that table. Recorded for this sample are 85,000 to 130,000 clones; about 80% of them occurred a single time. The top ten constitute roughly 1.7% of the sample.

The V and J genes are TRBV6-5 and TRBJ1-2; confidence is insufficient to name the D gene. The TCR was taken from a woman aged 40 to 50 in good health and CMV-seronegative. The sample taken for sequencing was PBMCs. The CDR3 has the sequence CASSSDYGYTF. The DNA sequence follows: TGTGCCAGCAGTTCAGACTATGGCTACACCTTC.